This TCR beta chain was obtained from a study of shared clonotypes between healthy human individuals. The germline gives CDR1 MGHRA, CDR2 YSYEKL. After removal of 1 base from V and 3 bases from J, the junction contained 2 bases not matched to a gene. The CDR3 extends over 16 amino acids. The repertoire was sequenced with immunoSEQ multiplex PCR; TCRdb's copy has only in-frame clones and lacks some. This sample has fewer than 400,000 clones; around 72% occur once, and the top ten carry 10%. This receptor was obtained from a man aged 30 to 45 in good health. The chain combines TRBV4-1 with TRBJ2-2; 10 bases are a match to TRBD2. The source material was memory CD4+ T cells sorted from blood. The subset: CD45RA-negative fraction. Written as DNA, the CDR3 is TGCGCCAGCAGCCAAGTTACTAGCGGGGACACCGGGGAGCTGTTTTTT. Protein sequence: CASSQVTSGDTGELFF.